This T cell receptor (beta chain) was obtained from a study of post-analysis software for immune sequencing data. Study-wide points: Comparison of patients with controls showed a handful of TRBV segments more frequent in patients, TRBV5-6, TRBV5-1 and TRBV20-1 among them. Same-batch preparations were strongly co-clustered by F measure.

Unique molecular identifiers were built into the TCR beta cDNA libraries. Roughly 500,000 cDNA molecules came from around 1 to 10 million T cells. Via MiXCR, TCRdb re-called the PCR reads, giving one row per CDR3 protein. This sample has roughly 600,000 distinct CDR3 sequences, with 44% found just once. Germline values: CDR1 MNHNS, CDR2 SASEGT. V lost 6 bases, J lost 2 bases, and 15 bases stayed unmatched. This CDR3 spans 19 amino acids. Comments on this clonotype: The antigen remains undetermined.

The chain links TRBV6-1 to TRBJ2-1; 11 nucleotides align to TRBD2. The TCR comes from a girl aged 10 to 17 with multiple sclerosis. Sequencing was done on a sample of blood. The CDR3 DNA sequence: TGTGCCAGCAGGGTGGGACTCGGAACGACTAGCGGGACCTACAATGAGCAGTTCTTC. Protein sequence: CASRVGLGTTSGTYNEQFF.